These T cell receptor beta chains were read from a single sample in a study of CD4 T cells in relation to SARS-CoV-2 and coronaviruses. The protocol was immunoSEQ multiplex PCR, while the TCRdb copy is restricted to in-frame clones and leaves out a portion. The sample has 50,000 to 70,000 clones, about 91% seen once. Sequenced material: naive CD4+ T cells from PBMCs. These receptors were taken from an adult with COVID-19. CDR3s include the opening cysteine and the closing phenylalanine or tryptophan. D genes are given only for firm matches. Some rows mark clone size as missing; the rest say once, few, many or name a class of expanded clone.

V gene	clone size	J gene	D gene	CDR3 length	CDR3 protein	CDR3 DNA
TRBV15	NA	TRBJ1-5	NA	15	CATSRDQQGRQPQHF	TGTGCCACCAGCAGAGATCAACAGGGACGTCAGCCCCAGCATTTT
TRBV19	NA	TRBJ2-7	NA	14	CASSIGGPRSEQYF	TGTGCCAGTAGTATAGGTGGCCCCAGGTCCGAGCAGTACTTC
TRBV5-1	NA	TRBJ2-7	NA	13	CASSREDSYEQYF	TGCGCCAGCAGCCGCGAGGACAGCTACGAGCAGTACTTC
TRBV7-9	NA	TRBJ2-7	TRBD2	15	CASSTRTSGQYEQYF	TGTGCCAGCAGCACCCGGACTAGCGGACAGTACGAGCAGTACTTC
TRBV15	NA	TRBJ1-2	TRBD1	14	CATSRTGGGRGYTF	TGTGCCACCAGCAGGACAGGGGGCGGGCGTGGCTACACCTTC
TRBV27	NA	TRBJ2-1	TRBD1	13	CASSFDRVDEQFF	TGTGCCAGCAGTTTCGACAGGGTTGATGAGCAGTTCTTC
TRBV7-2	NA	TRBJ2-3	TRBD2	15	CASSEGLVSTDTQYF	TGTGCCAGCAGCGAGGGACTAGTGAGCACAGATACGCAGTATTTT
TRBV10-2	NA	TRBJ2-1	NA	16	CASSDRRVRLNNEQFF	TGCGCCAGCAGTGATCGAAGGGTTAGGTTGAACAATGAGCAGTTCTTC
TRBV7-3	NA	TRBJ2-5	TRBD2	13	CASSRGSLETQYF	TGTGCCAGCAGCCGCGGGAGCCTGGAGACCCAGTACTTC
TRBV19	NA	TRBJ2-1	TRBD1	15	CASSTWTGAGNEQFF	TGTGCCAGTAGTACATGGACAGGGGCAGGGAATGAGCAGTTCTTC
TRBV3-1/TRBV3-2	NA	TRBJ2-7	NA	13	CASSRRGTHEQYF	TGTGCCAGCAGTCGAAGGGGGACCCACGAGCAGTACTTC
TRBV7-9	NA	TRBJ2-5	TRBD2	15	CASSPIAGGPITQYF	TGTGCCAGCAGCCCCATAGCGGGAGGCCCAATAACCCAGTACTTC
TRBV4-3	NA	TRBJ2-5	TRBD1	19	CASSQDWGNRGWSAETQYF	TGCGCCAGCAGCCAAGATTGGGGGAACAGGGGATGGTCTGCGGAGACCCAGTACTTC
TRBV7-8	NA	TRBJ1-2	NA	15	CASSRGQVGIYGYTF	TGTGCCAGCAGCCGAGGGCAGGTGGGGATCTATGGCTACACCTTC
TRBV11-2	NA	TRBJ2-3	NA	18	CASSPNPRTNYHTDTQYF	TGTGCCAGCAGCCCAAACCCTCGGACTAACTATCACACAGATACGCAGTATTTT
TRBV19	NA	TRBJ2-2	NA	13	CASKIGITGELFF	TGTGCCAGTAAAATAGGGATCACCGGGGAGCTGTTTTTT
TRBV4-1	NA	TRBJ2-5	NA	16	CASSQVPLSGQETQYF	TGCGCCAGCAGCCAAGTCCCCCTTTCCGGCCAAGAGACCCAGTACTTC
TRBV7-3	NA	TRBJ1-3	NA	15	CASSLLGGSGNTIYF	TGTGCCAGCAGCTTACTAGGCGGCTCTGGAAACACCATATATTTT
TRBV6-6	NA	TRBJ2-4	NA	16	CASKSERAIAKNIQYF	TGTGCCAGCAAATCGGAGAGAGCGATTGCCAAAAACATTCAGTACTTC
TRBV24-1	NA	TRBJ2-2	NA	13	CATSSVNTGELFF	TGTGCCACCAGCTCAGTGAACACCGGGGAGCTGTTTTTT
TRBV11-2	NA	TRBJ2-5	NA	13	CASSSDWQETQYF	TGTGCCAGCAGCTCGGACTGGCAAGAGACCCAGTACTTC
TRBV7-9	NA	TRBJ2-5	TRBD2	17	CASSLGLWTSGRETQYF	TGTGCCAGCAGCTTAGGTTTATGGACTAGCGGGAGGGAGACCCAGTACTTC
TRBV20-1	NA	TRBJ1-5	NA	10	CSASKGPQHF	TGCAGTGCTAGTAAGGGGCCCCAGCATTTT
TRBV5-1	once	TRBJ1-2	TRBD1	15	CASSLEGASGYGYTF	TGCGCCAGCAGCTTGGAGGGGGCCAGTGGCTATGGCTACACCTTC
TRBV5-8	NA	TRBJ1-1	NA	16	CASSLAPGGASTEAFF	TGTGCCAGCAGCTTGGCCCCCGGGGGCGCAAGCACTGAAGCTTTCTTT
TRBV7-3	NA	TRBJ2-5	NA	15	CASSLSGGGPETQYF	TGTGCCAGCAGCTTAAGCGGCGGCGGGCCAGAGACCCAGTACTTC